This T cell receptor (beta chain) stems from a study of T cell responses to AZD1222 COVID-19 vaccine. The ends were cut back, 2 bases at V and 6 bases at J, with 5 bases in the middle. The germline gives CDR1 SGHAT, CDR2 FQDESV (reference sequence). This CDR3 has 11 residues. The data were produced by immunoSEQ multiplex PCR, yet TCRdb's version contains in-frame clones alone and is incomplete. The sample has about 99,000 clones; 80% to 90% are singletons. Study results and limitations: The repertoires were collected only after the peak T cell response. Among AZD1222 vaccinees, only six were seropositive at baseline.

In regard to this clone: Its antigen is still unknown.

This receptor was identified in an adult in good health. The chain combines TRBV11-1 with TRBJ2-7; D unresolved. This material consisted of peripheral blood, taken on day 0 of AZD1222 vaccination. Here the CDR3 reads CASSLFGEQYF. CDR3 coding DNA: TGTGCCAGCAGCTTATTTGGCGAGCAGTACTTC.